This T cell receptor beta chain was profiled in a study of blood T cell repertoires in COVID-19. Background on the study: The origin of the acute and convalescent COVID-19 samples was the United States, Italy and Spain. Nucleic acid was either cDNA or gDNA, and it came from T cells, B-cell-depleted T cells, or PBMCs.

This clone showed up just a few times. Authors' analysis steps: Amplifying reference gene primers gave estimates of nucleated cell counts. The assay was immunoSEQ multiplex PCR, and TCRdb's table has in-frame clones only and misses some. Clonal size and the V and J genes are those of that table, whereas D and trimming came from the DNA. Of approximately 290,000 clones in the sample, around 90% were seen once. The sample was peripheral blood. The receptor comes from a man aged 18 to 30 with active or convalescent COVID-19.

Written as DNA, the CDR3 is TGCAGCGTGGGTCCCGGGAGTCCCACAGATACGCAGTATTTT. It yields the protein CSVGPGSPTDTQYF. The chain joins TRBV29-1 to TRBJ2-3, with D perhaps matching TRBD2 (6 bases). The CDR3 length is 14 residues. V was pared by 6 bases and J by 2 bases, with 15 bases between. In germline, CDR1 is SQVTM, CDR2 ANQGSEA.